The 17 T cell receptor beta chains listed next were all sequenced from one sample in a study of cytomegalovirus exposure and HLA in healthy donors. The PCR ran on 60 Vbeta and 13 Jbeta primers. The assay was immunoSEQ multiplex PCR, and TCRdb's table has in-frame clones only and misses some. The data hold fewer than 250,000 clones, with about 75% observed a single time. Sequencing was done on a sample of PBMCs. Every receptor here comes from a male donor in good health and CMV-seronegative.

This clone was picked up one time. This chain connects TRBV19 to TRBJ2-7; TRBD1 matches 9 bases. The CDR3 length is 14 residues. The germline gives CDR1 LNHDA, CDR2 SQIVND (reference sequence). V lost 3 bases, J lost 5 bases, and 5 bases stayed unmatched. The CDR3 loop reads CASSMVQGANEQYF. The CDR3, as DNA: TGTGCCAGTAGTATGGTACAGGGGGCCAACGAGCAGTACTTC.

This sequence joins TRBV18 and TRBJ2-4; 8 bases agree with TRBD1. The CDR3 totals 17 residues. Germline CDR1 and CDR2: KGHSH and LQKENI. V lost 5 bases to trimming and J lost 0 bases; unmatched junction nucleotides: 9. The CDR3 bases are TGTGCCAGCTCAACCGGGACAGGAACCCTAGCCAAAAACATTCAGTACTTC. Protein: CASSTGTGTLAKNIQYF.

This clone was found once. The J gene is TRBJ1-1, the V gene TRBV28; 7 bases agree with TRBD1. From germline, CDR1 is MDHEN and CDR2 SYDVKM. The CDR3 has 17 residues. V shed 1 base, J shed 3 bases, and the junction held 11 bases outside the gene matches. CDR3 region: CASSLLWRGRLDTEAFF. In DNA form, the CDR3 reads TGTGCCAGCAGTTTATTATGGAGGGGGCGCTTGGACACTGAAGCTTTCTTT.

The V and J genes are TRBV9 and TRBJ1-2; TRBD1 might be the D (6 bases). Looked up from germline, CDR1 is SGDLS and CDR2 is YYNGEE. Trimming took 0 bases from V and 6 from J, leaving 12 bases between them. This CDR3 has 14 amino acids. CDR3 residues: CASSVGGGANGYTF. The CDR3, as DNA: TGTGCCAGCAGCGTAGGAGGGGGGGCTAATGGCTACACCTTC. Using reference TRBV9 and TRBJ1-2 for the parts outside the CDR3, the full variable domain is DSGVTQTPKHLITATGQRVTLRCSPRSGDLSVYWYQQSLDQGLQFLIQYYNGEERAKGNILERFSAQQFPDLHSELNLSSLELGDSALYFCASSVGGGANGYTFGSGTRLTVV.

Only a few counts were recorded for this clone. The chain has TRBV5-1 and TRBJ1-1; 8 bases fit TRBD1. Per germline, CDR1 SGHRS and CDR2 YFSETQ. This CDR3 contains 12 residues. V lost 4 bases to trimming and J lost 10 bases; unmatched junction nucleotides: 6. The CDR3 coding sequence is TGCGCCAGCAGCACCTCACAGGGGGGAGCTTTCTTT. It yields the protein CASSTSQGGAFF.

V gene TRBV6-4 combines with J gene TRBJ2-2; 7 bases agree with TRBD2. The length of the CDR3 is 15 residues. The V gene end was trimmed by 4 bases and the J gene end by 3 bases; junction bases not matched to a gene: 5. Germline CDR1 reads MRHNA; CDR2 reads SNTAGT. CDR3 protein: CASSVSAGDTGELFF. In DNA form, the CDR3 reads TGTGCCAGCAGTGTCTCCGCGGGAGACACCGGGGAGCTGTTTTTT.

For this clone: Other nucleotide sequences from this sample produce the same CDR3. The gene calls are TRBV19 and TRBJ2-7; tentative D call: TRBD1 (6 bases). V was cut by 1 base and J by 0 bases, with 7 bases left in between. Per the germline V gene, CDR1 is LNHDA and CDR2 is SQIVND (reference sequence). The CDR3 loop spans 14 amino acids. CDR3 protein: CASSIGQASYEQYF. In DNA form, the CDR3 reads TGTGCCAGTAGTATAGGACAGGCCTCCTACGAGCAGTACTTC.

The chain links TRBV19 to TRBJ2-7, with 9 nucleotides matching TRBD1. This CDR3 region has 13 residues. J gave up 5 bases and V 10 bases, and 9 bases lay outside the gene matches. Germline CDR1 and CDR2: LNHDA and SQIVND (reference sequence). The CDR3 DNA is TGTGCCACCCACGGGGACAGGGTCCACGAGCAGTACTTC. This encodes CATHGDRVHEQYF.

CDR3 in DNA: TGTGCCAGCAGCTTTCAAAACACTGAAGCTTTCTTT. Translating gives CASSFQNTEAFF. This rearrangement joins TRBV11-1 to TRBJ1-1; D call uncertain. The CDR3 is 12 residues long. Germline CDR1 is SGHAT and CDR2 is FQDESV (reference sequence). V lost 3 bases and J lost 2, with 4 bases in between.

V usage is TRBV29-1 and J usage is TRBJ2-7, with D tentatively TRBD2 (7 bases). The V end lost 0 bases, the J end lost 7 bases, and 25 bases lay between the germline ends. The CDR3 has 17 amino acids. CDR1 is SQVTM and CDR2 is ANQGSEA in the germline V gene. The CDR3 bases are TGCAGCGTTGAAGATTGGGGGGCTAGCGGAGCTCGGAGGGAGCAGTACTTC. Amino acid sequence: CSVEDWGASGARREQYF.

The chain uses TRBV5-8 and TRBJ1-4; tentatively, D is TRBD1 (6 bases). V lost 4 bases to trimming and J lost 0 bases, with 10 bases between them. Germline V gene data show CDR1 as SGHTS and CDR2 as YDEGEE. The CDR3 is made up of 15 amino acids. The DNA for the CDR3 is TGTGCCAGCAGCCCCGGACAGTCAACTAATGAAAAACTGTTTTTT. Translation: CASSPGQSTNEKLFF.

The chain combines TRBV7-9 with TRBJ2-1; perhaps TRBD2 as D (6 bases). The CDR3 runs to 15 residues. The ends were cut back, 4 bases at V and 5 bases at J, with 15 bases in the middle. Looked up from germline, CDR1 is SEHNR and CDR2 is FQNEAQ (reference sequence). As DNA, the CDR3 is TGTGCCAGCAGCTCCGGGCTGGGGGAGGACAATGAGCAGTTCTTC. It is translated as CASSSGLGEDNEQFF.

The rearrangement links TRBV30 to TRBJ2-5; 8 bases line up with TRBD2. This CDR3 contains 14 residues. From germline, CDR1 is GTSNPN and CDR2 SVGIG (reference sequence). V lost 4 bases, J lost 1 base, and 5 bases stayed unmatched. The CDR3 DNA follows: TGTGCCTGGACACGACTAGCGATCCAAGAGACCCAGTACTTC. Its translation: CAWTRLAIQETQYF.

V gene TRBV5-4 combines with J gene TRBJ1-2; weak D call: TRBD1 (5 bases). Germline CDR1 reads SGHNT; CDR2 reads YYREEE (reference sequence). This CDR3 contains 12 residues. The V and J ends lost 0 bases and 8 bases respectively, with 8 bases between them. In DNA form, the CDR3 reads TGTGCCAGCAGCTTGGGCCAGGGAGGCTACACCTTC. This translates into CASSLGQGGYTF.

This clone appeared a single time. The chain uses TRBV6-5 and TRBJ1-1; D is possibly TRBD1 (6 bases). The CDR3 covers 15 residues. The germline V gene has CDR1 MNHEY and CDR2 SVGAGI. Between the trimmed V and J ends, which lost 0 bases and 5 bases, there was a span of 13 bases. CDR3 residues: CASSYSTGMGTEAFF. DNA for the CDR3: TGTGCCAGCAGTTACTCGACAGGTATGGGGACTGAAGCTTTCTTT.

In its sample, this clone was seen a few times. The genes are TRBV6-5 and TRBJ2-1; 9 bases are a match to TRBD2. The junction had 13 bases not matched to a gene; V was cut back by 0 bases and J by 13 bases. Germline V gene lookup returns CDR1 MNHEY and CDR2 SVGAGI. The CDR3 is made up of 16 amino acids. The DNA for the CDR3 is TGTGCCAGCAGTTACTCGGCCGGGACTAGCAGCCCGAAACAGTTCTTC. As protein: CASSYSAGTSSPKQFF.

This chain links TRBV7-2 with TRBJ2-7; 10 nucleotides align to TRBD1. The CDR3 sequence is 15 residues long. Losses at the gene ends were 5 bases for V and 7 bases for J; bases not matched to a gene: 11. The germline gives CDR1 SGHTA, CDR2 FQGNSA. CDR3 amino acids: CASSLVGQGSSEQYF. DNA of the CDR3: TGTGCCAGCAGCCTTGTGGGACAGGGGTCGAGTGAGCAGTACTTC.